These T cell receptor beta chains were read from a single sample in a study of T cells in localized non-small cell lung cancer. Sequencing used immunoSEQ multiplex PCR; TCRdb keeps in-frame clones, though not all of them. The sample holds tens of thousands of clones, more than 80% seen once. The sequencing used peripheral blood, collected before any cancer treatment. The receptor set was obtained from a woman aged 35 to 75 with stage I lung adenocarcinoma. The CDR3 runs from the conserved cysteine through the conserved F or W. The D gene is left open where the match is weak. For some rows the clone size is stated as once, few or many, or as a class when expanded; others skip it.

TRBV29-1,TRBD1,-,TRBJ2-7,TGCAGCGTTCGGACAGGGGGGCACGAGCAGTACTTC,CSVRTGGHEQYF
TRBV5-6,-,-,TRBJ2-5,TGTGCCAGCAGCTTGGCAGGAGGATACCAGGAGACCCAGTACTTC,CASSLAGGYQETQYF
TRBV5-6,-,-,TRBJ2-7,TGTGCCAGCAGTTTTGATCCCTCAACCTACGAGCAGTACTTC,CASSFDPSTYEQYF
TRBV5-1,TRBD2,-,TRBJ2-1,TGCGCCAGCAGCGTTAACCCCTATCGGGGGGGTTACAATGAGCAGTTCTTC,CASSVNPYRGGYNEQFF
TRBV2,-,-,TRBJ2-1,TGTGCCAGCAGTTTTACCCGGGGCTCCTACAATGAGCAGTTCTTC,CASSFTRGSYNEQFF
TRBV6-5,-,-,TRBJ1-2,TGTGCCAGCAGCCGCGACAGAATTAGCCGCTATGGCTACACCTTC,CASSRDRISRYGYTF
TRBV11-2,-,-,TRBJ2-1,TGTGCCAGCAGCTTGAGAAGGGGTGACAATGAGCAGTTCTTC,CASSLRRGDNEQFF
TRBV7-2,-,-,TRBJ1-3,TGTGCCAGCAGCTTAGCGTCTCCCTCTGGAAACACCATATATTTT,CASSLASPSGNTIYF
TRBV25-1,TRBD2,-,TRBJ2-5,TGTGCCAGCAGTGGCGGGACTAGCGACGGGACCCAGTACTTC,CASSGGTSDGTQYF
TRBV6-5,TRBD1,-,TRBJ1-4,TGTGCCAGCAGTTACTCAGGGGGCGCTGATGAAAAACTGTTTTTT,CASSYSGGADEKLFF
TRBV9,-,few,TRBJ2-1,TGTGCCAGCTCACGTGGGGTAGTCGAGCTGAATGGGCAGTTCTTC,CASSRGVVELNGQFF
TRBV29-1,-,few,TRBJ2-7,TGCAGCGTACAGCTCTCCTACGAGCAGTACTTC,CSVQLSYEQYF
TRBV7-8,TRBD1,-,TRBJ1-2,TGTGCCAGCAGCCCAGGGGGAGATGGCTACACCTTC,CASSPGGDGYTF
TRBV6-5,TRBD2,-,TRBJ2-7,TGTGCCAGCAGTTACGAATCCGGGACTAGCGGGGACGAGCAGTACTTC,CASSYESGTSGDEQYF
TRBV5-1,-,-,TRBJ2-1,TGCGCCAGCACCCATGACAACTACAATGAGCAGTTCTTC,CASTHDNYNEQFF
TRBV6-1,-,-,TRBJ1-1,TGTGCCAGCAGTGATGCATTGGGGAACACTGAAGCTTTCTTT,CASSDALGNTEAFF
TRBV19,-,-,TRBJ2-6,TGTGCCAGTAGTAACCCCAGGGGATCTGGGGCCAACGTCCTGACTTTC,CASSNPRGSGANVLTF
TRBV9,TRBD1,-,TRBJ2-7,TGTGCCAGCAGCGTGGGACAGGGAGGCGTCTACGAGCAGTACTTC,CASSVGQGGVYEQYF
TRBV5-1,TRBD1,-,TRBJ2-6,TGCGCCAGCAGCCTCAGCGGGACAGGGTCTGGGGCCAACGTCCTGACTTTC,CASSLSGTGSGANVLTF
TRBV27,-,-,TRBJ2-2,TGTGCCAGCAGGAGGGGGAACGCGAACACCGGGGAGCTGTTTTTT,CASRRGNANTGELFF
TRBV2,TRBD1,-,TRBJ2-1,TGTGCCAGCAGTGCCCGGACAGGTAGAGAGCAGTTCTTC,CASSARTGREQFF
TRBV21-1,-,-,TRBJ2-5,TGTGCCAGCTTTCCGGGACAGGGTCCTGTGACCCAGTACTTC,CASFPGQGPVTQYF
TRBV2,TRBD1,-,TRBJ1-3,TGTGCCAGCAGTCCCCGACAGGGGGCTGGAAACACCATATATTTT,CASSPRQGAGNTIYF
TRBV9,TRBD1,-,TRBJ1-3,TGTGCCAGCAGCCCGACAGGGGGCTCTGGAAACACCATATATTTT,CASSPTGGSGNTIYF
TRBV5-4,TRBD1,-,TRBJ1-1,TGTGCCAGCAGCTTGGGGGACAGGGGGGCCACTGAAGCTTTCTTT,CASSLGDRGATEAFF
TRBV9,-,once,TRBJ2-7,TGTGCCAGCAGCGTAGGAGGGGGTTGGGACTCCTACGAGCAGTACTTC,CASSVGGGWDSYEQYF